This is a list of T cell receptor beta chains from one sample in a study of blood T cell repertoires in COVID-19. The assay was immunoSEQ multiplex PCR, and TCRdb's table has in-frame clones only and misses some. The sample gives roughly 120,000 clones, 87% of which show up once; about 8% is in the top ten. The sequenced sample consisted of peripheral blood. These receptors were taken from a human donor in a cohort sampled during active COVID-19. The CDR3 runs from the conserved cysteine through the conserved F or W. A D gene is named only where the DNA matches it firmly. Size is stated for part of the rows, as once, few or many counts, or as a class when the clone is expanded.

j_gene: TRBJ2-5; d_gene: TRBD2; v_gene: TRBV7-2; abundance: .; CDR3aa: CASRDGLAGEVETQYF; CDR3nt: TGTGCCAGCAGAGACGGACTAGCGGGAGAGGTGGAGACCCAGTACTTC
j_gene: TRBJ2-2; d_gene: .; v_gene: TRBV5-8; abundance: .; CDR3aa: CASSLDWASGELFF; CDR3nt: TGTGCCAGCAGCTTGGACTGGGCCTCCGGGGAGCTGTTTTTT
j_gene: TRBJ2-2; d_gene: .; v_gene: TRBV5-1; abundance: .; CDR3aa: CASSLGHLTGELFF; CDR3nt: TGCGCCAGCAGCTTGGGCCACCTAACCGGGGAGCTGTTTTTT
j_gene: TRBJ1-2; d_gene: .; v_gene: TRBV6-5; abundance: .; CDR3aa: CATILLIAIYGYTF; CDR3nt: TGTGCCACCATCCTATTGATAGCTATATATGGCTACACCTTC
j_gene: TRBJ2-1; d_gene: TRBD2; v_gene: TRBV7-9; abundance: .; CDR3aa: CASSATGTTTNEQFF; CDR3nt: TGTGCCAGCAGCGCAACCGGGACTACGACCAATGAGCAGTTCTTC
j_gene: TRBJ2-2; d_gene: .; v_gene: TRBV5-1; abundance: .; CDR3aa: CASSPLPENGELFF; CDR3nt: TGCGCCAGCAGCCCCCTTCCCGAGAACGGGGAGCTGTTTTTT
j_gene: TRBJ2-7; d_gene: TRBD2; v_gene: TRBV11-3; abundance: .; CDR3aa: CARPGGDRSSYEQYF; CDR3nt: TGTGCCCGTCCGGGAGGGGATAGGAGCTCCTACGAGCAGTACTTC
j_gene: TRBJ1-1; d_gene: TRBD1; v_gene: TRBV18; abundance: .; CDR3aa: CASSPLTGSDTEAFF; CDR3nt: TGTGCCAGCTCTCCTTTGACAGGGAGCGACACTGAAGCTTTCTTT
j_gene: TRBJ2-4; d_gene: TRBD1; v_gene: TRBV18; abundance: .; CDR3aa: CASSPKTGAGLFDIQYF; CDR3nt: TGTGCCAGCTCACCGAAGACAGGGGCGGGTTTGTTCGACATTCAGTACTTC
j_gene: TRBJ1-2; d_gene: .; v_gene: TRBV5-4; abundance: .; CDR3aa: CASSSPGHGLGGYTF; CDR3nt: TGTGCCAGCAGCTCTCCGGGACATGGACTTGGAGGCTACACCTTC
j_gene: TRBJ2-3; d_gene: TRBD2; v_gene: TRBV5-1; abundance: .; CDR3aa: CASSSGTSFLPTDTQYF; CDR3nt: TGCGCCAGCAGCTCCGGGACTAGTTTTTTACCCACAGATACGCAGTATTTT
j_gene: TRBJ1-2; d_gene: .; v_gene: TRBV3-1/TRBV3-2; abundance: .; CDR3aa: CASSQVRDGYTF; CDR3nt: TGTGCCAGCAGCCAAGTCAGGGATGGCTACACCTTC
j_gene: TRBJ2-3; d_gene: TRBD2; v_gene: TRBV9; abundance: once; CDR3aa: CASSTGLGLDTQYF; CDR3nt: TGTGCCAGCAGCACCGGACTAGGGCTAGATACGCAGTATTTT
j_gene: TRBJ2-7; d_gene: TRBD2; v_gene: TRBV15; abundance: .; CDR3aa: CATSKLAGNYEQYF; CDR3nt: TGTGCCACCAGCAAACTAGCGGGGAACTACGAGCAGTACTTC
j_gene: TRBJ1-5; d_gene: .; v_gene: TRBV5-8; abundance: .; CDR3aa: CASSVERGSGNQPQHF; CDR3nt: TGTGCCAGCAGCGTTGAACGGGGATCGGGCAATCAGCCCCAGCATTTT
j_gene: TRBJ2-1; d_gene: TRBD2; v_gene: TRBV6-5; abundance: .; CDR3aa: CASAKLTSADNEQFF; CDR3nt: TGTGCCAGCGCGAAGCTGACTAGCGCGGACAATGAGCAGTTCTTC
j_gene: TRBJ2-3; d_gene: TRBD2; v_gene: TRBV5-1; abundance: .; CDR3aa: CASSFRTSGSDTQYF; CDR3nt: TGCGCCAGCAGCTTCCGGACTAGCGGCTCAGATACGCAGTATTTT
j_gene: TRBJ2-2; d_gene: TRBD2; v_gene: TRBV30; abundance: few; CDR3aa: CAWDRTSLATGELFF; CDR3nt: TGTGCCTGGGATCGGACTAGCTTGGCCACCGGGGAGCTGTTTTTT
j_gene: TRBJ2-6; d_gene: .; v_gene: TRBV11-3; abundance: .; CDR3aa: CASSLEYIGGVSSGANVLTF; CDR3nt: TGTGCCAGCAGCTTAGAGTATATAGGCGGAGTCAGCTCTGGGGCCAACGTCCTGACTTTC
j_gene: TRBJ1-1; d_gene: .; v_gene: TRBV15; abundance: .; CDR3aa: CATSRDLTAVNTEAFF; CDR3nt: TGTGCCACCAGCAGAGATCTTACAGCGGTGAACACTGAAGCTTTCTTT
j_gene: TRBJ2-5; d_gene: .; v_gene: TRBV7-9; abundance: .; CDR3aa: CASSLFIVSGRGETQYF; CDR3nt: TGTGCCAGCAGCTTATTTATCGTATCAGGGCGAGGTGAGACCCAGTACTTC
j_gene: TRBJ2-2; d_gene: .; v_gene: TRBV7-2; abundance: .; CDR3aa: CASSFTSSTGELFF; CDR3nt: TGTGCCAGCAGCTTTACTAGCAGCACCGGGGAGCTGTTTTTT
j_gene: TRBJ2-7; d_gene: TRBD1; v_gene: TRBV29-1; abundance: .; CDR3aa: CSVSGGTYEQYF; CDR3nt: TGCAGCGTCTCAGGGGGAACCTACGAGCAGTACTTC
j_gene: TRBJ1-2; d_gene: .; v_gene: TRBV9; abundance: .; CDR3aa: CASSPLGQRYGYTF; CDR3nt: TGTGCCAGCAGCCCACTCGGACAGCGATATGGCTACACCTTC
j_gene: TRBJ1-6; d_gene: TRBD1; v_gene: TRBV6-5; abundance: few; CDR3aa: CASRSTGVSPLHF; CDR3nt: TGTGCCAGCAGATCTACAGGGGTGTCACCCCTCCACTTT
j_gene: TRBJ2-7; d_gene: .; v_gene: TRBV6-5; abundance: .; CDR3aa: CASTSTGGYEQYF; CDR3nt: TGTGCCAGCACCTCGACAGGCGGCTACGAGCAGTACTTC
j_gene: TRBJ2-3; d_gene: TRBD2; v_gene: TRBV15; abundance: once; CDR3aa: CATSRDRTSGRARNTDTQYF; CDR3nt: TGTGCCACCAGCAGGGACCGGACTAGCGGGAGGGCCCGGAACACAGATACGCAGTATTTT
j_gene: TRBJ1-5; d_gene: .; v_gene: TRBV19; abundance: .; CDR3aa: CASSTGISNQPQHF; CDR3nt: TGTGCCAGTAGTACAGGTATTAGCAATCAGCCCCAGCATTTT
j_gene: TRBJ1-3; d_gene: .; v_gene: TRBV27; abundance: .; CDR3aa: CASSLNRDGNTIYF; CDR3nt: TGTGCCAGCAGTTTAAACAGGGATGGAAACACCATATATTTT
j_gene: TRBJ2-1; d_gene: TRBD2; v_gene: TRBV11-1; abundance: .; CDR3aa: CASRGDKTSGNNEQFF; CDR3nt: TGTGCCAGCAGGGGGGACAAGACTAGCGGTAACAATGAGCAGTTCTTC
j_gene: TRBJ2-7; d_gene: .; v_gene: TRBV15; abundance: .; CDR3aa: CATSRPGVETYEQYF; CDR3nt: TGTGCCACCAGCAGGCCGGGGGTAGAAACCTACGAGCAGTACTTC
j_gene: TRBJ2-3; d_gene: .; v_gene: TRBV12-2; abundance: .; CDR3aa: CASRLAPSLRQGDTQYF; CDR3nt: TGTGCAAGTCGCTTAGCGCCATCGCTAAGACAGGGAGATACGCAGTATTTT
j_gene: TRBJ1-1; d_gene: TRBD1; v_gene: TRBV11-2; abundance: few; CDR3aa: CASSPLGQGEAFF; CDR3nt: TGTGCCAGCAGCCCTCTCGGACAGGGGGAAGCTTTCTTT
j_gene: TRBJ2-1; d_gene: TRBD2; v_gene: TRBV6-5; abundance: once; CDR3aa: CASSYSSGRRNEQFF; CDR3nt: TGTGCCAGCAGTTACTCTAGCGGGAGAAGGAATGAGCAGTTCTTC
j_gene: TRBJ1-3; d_gene: .; v_gene: TRBV19; abundance: .; CDR3aa: CASSTHLETGNTIYF; CDR3nt: TGTGCCAGTAGTACCCACCTAGAAACGGGAAACACCATATATTTT
j_gene: TRBJ1-1; d_gene: .; v_gene: TRBV10-1; abundance: .; CDR3aa: CASSVRERRNTEAFF; CDR3nt: TGCGCCAGCAGTGTCCGGGAACGAAGGAACACTGAAGCTTTCTTT
j_gene: TRBJ1-1; d_gene: .; v_gene: TRBV12-3/TRBV12-4; abundance: .; CDR3aa: CASSFAGRWAFF; CDR3nt: TGTGCCAGCAGTTTTGCGGGGCGGTGGGCTTTCTTT
j_gene: TRBJ2-5; d_gene: TRBD2; v_gene: TRBV5-1; abundance: .; CDR3aa: CASSLVTSGSGETQYF; CDR3nt: TGCGCCAGCAGCTTGGTAACTAGCGGGAGTGGAGAGACCCAGTACTTC